This T cell receptor (beta chain) was obtained from a study of blood T cell repertoires in COVID-19. Overall study context: Sites across the United States, Italy and Spain contributed samples from acute and convalescent COVID-19. PBMCs, B-cell-depleted T cells, or T cells were the source of the cDNA or gDNA that made up the material.

In the study's own analysis: Amplification from reference gene primers served as the basis for estimated nucleated cell counts. The repertoire was sequenced with immunoSEQ multiplex PCR; TCRdb's copy has only in-frame clones and lacks some. V and J calls and clone size are as listed in that table; D and trimming were resolved from the DNA. The sample consists of 75,000 to 85,000 clones, approximately 78% of them appearing once. The CDR3 length is 12 residues. Germline V gene data show CDR1 as MNHNY and CDR2 as SVGAGI (reference sequence). For this clone: One end of the junction does not line up with germline, which may come from a read error.

Sequencing input: peripheral blood. The rearrangement links TRBV6-6 to TRBJ2-7; tentatively, D is TRBD2 (7 bases). The receptor's source is a human donor in a cohort sampled during active COVID-19. CDR3 nucleotide sequence: TGCGCCGGGGGGAGGGGGGACTACGAGCAGTACTTC. This codes for CAGGRGDYEQYF.